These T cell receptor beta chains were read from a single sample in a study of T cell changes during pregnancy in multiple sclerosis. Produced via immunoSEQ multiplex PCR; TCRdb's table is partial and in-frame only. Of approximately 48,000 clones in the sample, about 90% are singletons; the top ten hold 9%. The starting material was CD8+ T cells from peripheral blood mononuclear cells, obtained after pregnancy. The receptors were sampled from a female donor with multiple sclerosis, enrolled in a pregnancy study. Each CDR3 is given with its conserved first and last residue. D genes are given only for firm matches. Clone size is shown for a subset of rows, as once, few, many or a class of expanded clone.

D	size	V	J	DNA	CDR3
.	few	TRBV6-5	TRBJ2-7	TGTGCCAGCAGCCGAGACGGGTACTACGAGCAGTACTTC	CASSRDGYYEQYF
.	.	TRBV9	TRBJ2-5	TGTGCCAGCAGCGGACTGGGAGAGACCCAGTACTTC	CASSGLGETQYF
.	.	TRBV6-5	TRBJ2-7	TGTGCCAGCAGCGTAGGGGAAATCAACGAGCAGTACTTC	CASSVGEINEQYF
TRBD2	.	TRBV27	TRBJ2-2	TGTGCCAGCAGTTTATCCCCTTGGGGAGCGGGAGGGCGGCGAGCGAACACCGGGGAGCTGTTTTTT	CASSLSPWGAGGRRANTGELFF
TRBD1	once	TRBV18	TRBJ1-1	TGTGCCAGCTCACACCGAGGGGGCGCGGTTCTGGGGAATCCTGAAGCTTTCTTT	CASSHRGGAVLGNPEAFF
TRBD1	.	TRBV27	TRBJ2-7	TGTGCCAGCAGTTCGACAGGGGGGAACTACGAGCAGTACTTC	CASSSTGGNYEQYF
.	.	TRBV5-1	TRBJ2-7	TGCGCCAGCAGCTTGACCGGGACTCCCTACGAGCAGTACTTC	CASSLTGTPYEQYF
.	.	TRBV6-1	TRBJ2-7	TGTGCCAGCAGTGAACTAGGAGGGATCCACGAGCAGTACTTC	CASSELGGIHEQYF
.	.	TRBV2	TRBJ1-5	TGTGCCAGCAGTGAAGTGGGGCAATACAATCAGCCCCAGCATTTT	CASSEVGQYNQPQHF
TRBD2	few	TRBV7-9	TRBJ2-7	TGTGCCAGCAGCGAGGGACTAGCGGGAGCCTACGAGCAGTACTTC	CASSEGLAGAYEQYF
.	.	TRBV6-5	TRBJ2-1	TGTGCCAGCAGTTACTTAGGAGATGAGCAGTTCTTC	CASSYLGDEQFF
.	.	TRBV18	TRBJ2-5	TGTGCCAGCTCACAGGGGTTGTGGGAGACCCAGTACTTC	CASSQGLWETQYF
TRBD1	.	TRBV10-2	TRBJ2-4	TGCGCCAGCAGCTATACCACAGGGGACAGAACCAGAAACATTCAGTACTTC	CASSYTTGDRTRNIQYF
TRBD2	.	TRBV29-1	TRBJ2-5	TGCAGCGTTGAAGGGCTAGCGGAACCCTCTACAACCCAGTACTTC	CSVEGLAEPSTTQYF
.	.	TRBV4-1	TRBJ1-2	TGCGCCAGCAGCCAAGGTCCTCGCTATGGCTACACCTTC	CASSQGPRYGYTF
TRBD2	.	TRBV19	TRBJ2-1	TGTGCCAGCTCCGCCGGGACTAGCGCCCACAATGAGCAGTTCTTC	CASSAGTSAHNEQFF
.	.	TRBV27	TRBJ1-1	TGTGCCAGCATCCCGGGGCGGGATCTGAGCACTGAAGCTTTCTTT	CASIPGRDLSTEAFF
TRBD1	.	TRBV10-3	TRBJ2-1	TGTGCCATGGGGAACAGGGGGCTAAATGAGCAGTTCTTC	CAMGNRGLNEQFF
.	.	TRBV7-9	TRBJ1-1	TGTGCCAGCAGCTCTCAAGAGGGGAGGGGGGCTTTCTTT	CASSSQEGRGAFF
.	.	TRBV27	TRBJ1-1	TGTGCCAGCAGGACGGGAGGGACCCCAGAAACTGAAGCTTTCTTT	CASRTGGTPETEAFF
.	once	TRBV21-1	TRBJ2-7	TGTGCCAGCAGCAAAGATCTGGGACAGGGGCTTAGGAACTCCTACGAGCAGTACTTC	CASSKDLGQGLRNSYEQYF
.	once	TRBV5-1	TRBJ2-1	TGCGCCAGCAGCTTGACGAGCTACAATGAGCAGTTCTTC	CASSLTSYNEQFF
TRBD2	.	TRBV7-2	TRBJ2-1	TGTGCCAGCAGCCCCGCGGGAGCGGGGGGGATAGACAATGAGCAGTTCTTC	CASSPAGAGGIDNEQFF
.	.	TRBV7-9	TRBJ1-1	TGTGCCAGCAGCTCCCCAACCGGGGTGGGTACTGAAGCTTTCTTT	CASSSPTGVGTEAFF
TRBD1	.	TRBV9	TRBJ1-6	TGTGCCAGCAGCGCCAAGGACAGGGTGGTGAATTCACCCCTCCACTTT	CASSAKDRVVNSPLHF
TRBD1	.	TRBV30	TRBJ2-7	TGTGCCGCCGACAGGGAAGCCTACGAGCAGTACTTC	CAADREAYEQYF
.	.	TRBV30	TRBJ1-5	TGTGCCTGGAGCTCGATTAGTGGAGGTCAGCCCCAGCATTTT	CAWSSISGGQPQHF
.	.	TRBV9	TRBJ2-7	TGTGCCAGCAGCGTAGAAGATGCGTCCTACGAGCAGTACTTC	CASSVEDASYEQYF
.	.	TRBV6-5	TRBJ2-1	TGTGCCAGCAGTTATGGGCGATACAATGAGCAGTTCTTC	CASSYGRYNEQFF
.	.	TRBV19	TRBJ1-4	TGTGCCAGTAGTGTTAGCTTGAATGAAAAACTGTTTTTT	CASSVSLNEKLFF
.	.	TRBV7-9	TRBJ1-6	TGTGCCAGCAGCTTCACAGGGAGCTCCTATAATTCACCCCTCCACTTT	CASSFTGSSYNSPLHF
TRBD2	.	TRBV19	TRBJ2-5	TGTGCCAGTAGCATTGCCGGGACTAGCATAGAGACCCAGTACTTC	CASSIAGTSIETQYF
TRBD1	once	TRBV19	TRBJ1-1	TGTGCCAGTAGTATAACAGGGGGCGGGACTGAAGCTTTCTTT	CASSITGGGTEAFF
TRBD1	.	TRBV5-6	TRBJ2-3	TGTGCCAGCAGCTTCCTAGACTTCGACAGGGACGGTGATACGCAGTATTTT	CASSFLDFDRDGDTQYF
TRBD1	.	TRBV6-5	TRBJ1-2	TGTGCCAGCAGTCGGGACAGGGGATATGGCTACACCTTC	CASSRDRGYGYTF
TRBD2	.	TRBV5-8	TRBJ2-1	TGTGCCAGCAGCCAGGGGACTAGCGGGAGTGATGAGCAGTTCTTC	CASSQGTSGSDEQFF
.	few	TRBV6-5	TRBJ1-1	TGTGCCAGCAGTGGTTCGGCTGCGGGAGCTTTCTTT	CASSGSAAGAFF
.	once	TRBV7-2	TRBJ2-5	TGTGCCAGCAGCTTACAGGGTTGGGGAGAGACCCAGTACTTC	CASSLQGWGETQYF
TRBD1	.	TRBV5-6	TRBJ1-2	TGTGCCAGCAGCTATGACAGGGATGGCTACACCTTC	CASSYDRDGYTF
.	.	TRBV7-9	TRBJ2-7	TGTGCCAGCAGCGTCCTCGGGTACGAGCAGTACTTC	CASSVLGYEQYF
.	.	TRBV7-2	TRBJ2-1	TGTGCCAGCAGCTTCGGACTGAACAATGAGCAGTTCTTC	CASSFGLNNEQFF
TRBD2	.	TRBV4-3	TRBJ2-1	TGCGCCAGCAGCCCGGGACTAGCGGGGGGGAAAAATCAGTTCTTC	CASSPGLAGGKNQFF
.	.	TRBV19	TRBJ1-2	TGTGCCAGTGGAGGGCAGGATTACTATGGCTACACCTTC	CASGGQDYYGYTF
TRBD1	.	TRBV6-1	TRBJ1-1	TGTGCCAGCAGCGAAACAGGGGGTAGGATGAACACTGAAGCTTTCTTT	CASSETGGRMNTEAFF
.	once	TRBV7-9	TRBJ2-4	TGTGCCAGCAGCTTATCGACAGATATGAAAAACATTCAGTACTTC	CASSLSTDMKNIQYF
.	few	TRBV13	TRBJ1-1	TGTGCCAGCAGCATTCAGGGTACGCCTGAAGCTTTCTTT	CASSIQGTPEAFF
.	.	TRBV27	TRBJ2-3	TGTGCCAGCTCGGACATCACAGATACGCAGTATTTT	CASSDITDTQYF
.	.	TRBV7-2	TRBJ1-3	TGTGCCAGCAGCTTTATTGTAATTTCAGGGGTCAACACCATATATTTT	CASSFIVISGVNTIYF
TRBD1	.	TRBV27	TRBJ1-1	TGTGCCAGCAGTGGACAGGAGACGAACACTGAAGCTTTCTTT	CASSGQETNTEAFF
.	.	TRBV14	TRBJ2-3	TGTGCCAGCAGCCCTAGCCAGGTTACAGATACGCAGTATTTT	CASSPSQVTDTQYF
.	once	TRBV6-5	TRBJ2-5	TGTGCCAGCAGTTACGGAGGGTTCCTAGAGACCCAGTACTTC	CASSYGGFLETQYF
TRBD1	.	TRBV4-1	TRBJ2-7	TGCGCCAGCAGCCAAGATTTGAGGGGACAGACCTACGAGCAGTACTTC	CASSQDLRGQTYEQYF
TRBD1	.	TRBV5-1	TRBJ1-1	TGCGCCAGCAGCTTGGACAGGGGGCTGAGCACTGAAGCTTTCTTT	CASSLDRGLSTEAFF
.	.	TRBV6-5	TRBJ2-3	TGTGCCAGCAGTCCTCCCTCCCGAGATACGCAGTATTTT	CASSPPSRDTQYF
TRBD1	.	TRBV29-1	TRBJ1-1	TGCAGCCCAGGGGGCACTGAAGCTTTCTTT	CSPGGTEAFF
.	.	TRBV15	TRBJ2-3	TGTGCCACCAGCAGAGGGGCATCCACAGATACGCAGTATTTT	CATSRGASTDTQYF
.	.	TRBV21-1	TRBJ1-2	TGTGCCAGCAACCCGGGAGGGGCGTCTTGTGGCTACACCTTC	CASNPGGASCGYTF
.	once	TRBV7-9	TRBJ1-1	TGTGCCAGCAGCTTGGTACCGGTGAACACTGAAGCTTTCTTT	CASSLVPVNTEAFF